This paragraph covers one TCR beta chain sequence. There are 16 residues in the CDR3. Germline CDR1 reads SNHLY; CDR2 reads FYNNEI. After removal of 5 bases from V and 1 base from J, the junction contained 10 bases not matched to a gene. This entry belongs to a study of Graves' ophthalmopathy and Graves' hyperthyroidism. Beta-chain TCR CDR3 regions were amplified from RNA transcripts. Second-round multiplex PCR followed a first-round RT-PCR using HTBI primers. TCRdb re-called the multiplex PCR reads through MiXCR, storing one row per CDR3 protein. Altogether around 670,000 distinct CDR3 sequences are present, approximately 40% being singletons, with the ten largest covering less than 55%.

The genes are TRBV2 and TRBJ1-1; TRBD1 agrees at 7 bases. The sample taken for sequencing was peripheral blood. The receptor's source is an adult man with Graves' ophthalmopathy. CDR3 residues: CASSYRPGGGNTEAFF. The CDR3 DNA reads as TGTGCCAGCAGTTATCGGCCAGGGGGAGGGAACACTGAAGCTTTCTTT.